This T cell receptor (beta chain) was found in a study of early T cells in non-severe SARS-CoV-2 infection. Unique molecular identifiers were attached to individual cDNA molecules. TCRdb reprocessed the 5' RACE reads via MiXCR and lists one record per CDR3 protein. This sample yields about 26,000 distinct CDR3 sequences, of which 5% to 6% are seen a single time; around 4.3% belongs to the top ten. General study points: VDJdb matching skewed toward anti-spike CD8 responses, missing private and CD4 specificities.

Germline lookup yields CDR1 LNHNV and CDR2 YYDKDF (reference sequence). The CDR3 has 12 amino acids. The ends were cut back, 5 bases at V and 2 bases at J, with 7 bases in the middle. This clonotype appeared many times. Its target is not known. Sequenced input: whole blood. This clonotype was obtained from an adult who was a healthcare worker with PCR-confirmed SARS-CoV-2 infection or an uninfected control (not recorded which). The V and J genes are TRBV15 and TRBJ2-7; D unclear. As DNA, the CDR3 is TGTGCCACCAGCCACCAGGCCTACGAGCAGTACTTC. Translation: CATSHQAYEQYF. Using reference TRBV15 and TRBJ2-7 for the parts outside the CDR3, the full variable domain is DAMVIQNPRYQVTQFGKPVTLSCSQTLNHNVMYWYQQKSSQAPKLLFHYYDKDFNNEADTPDNFQSRRPNTSFCFLDIRSPGLGDTAMYLCATSHQAYEQYFGPGTRLTVT.